The 16 T cell receptor beta chains below come from one sample, sequenced in a study of blood T cell repertoires in COVID-19. Profiled with immunoSEQ multiplex PCR; TCRdb holds only in-frame clones, not every one. The sample carries hundreds of thousands of clones, 80% to 95% recorded once. The specimen sequenced was peripheral blood. The receptors shown here come from a man in his 60s with COVID-19, enrolled during active disease.

The chain has TRBV7-2 and TRBJ2-2, with TRBD1 matching 8 bases. The V segment lost 9 bases and the J segment 1 base; nucleotides outside the gene matches: 7. This CDR3 is 15 amino acids long. The germline gives CDR1 SGHTA, CDR2 FQGNSA. The CDR3 DNA reads as TGTGCCAGGGATCCCGGGACAGGGAACACCGGGGAGCTGTTTTTT. Amino acids: CARDPGTGNTGELFF.

This rearrangement joins TRBV7-9 to TRBJ1-1, with D possibly matching TRBD1 (6 bases). Germline values: CDR1 SEHNR, CDR2 FQNEAQ (reference sequence). This CDR3 is built from 16 residues. The V end lost 5 bases, the J end lost 3 bases, and 19 bases lay between the germline ends. The CDR3 is CASSPKAGAADTEAFF. As DNA, the CDR3 is TGTGCCAGCAGCCCCAAGGCAGGGGCGGCGGACACTGAAGCTTTCTTT.

V usage is TRBV3-1 (or the pseudogene TRBV3-2) and J usage is TRBJ2-3; 7 bases are a match to TRBD2. The CDR3 spans 15 residues. Germline CDR1 is LGHDT and CDR2 is YNNKEL (reference sequence). Trimming at V came to 6 bases and at J to 4 bases, leaving 10 bases not matched to a gene. The DNA of the CDR3 is TGTGCCAGCAGGGATCTAGCGGTCGGGGCAGATACGCAGTATTTT. Translation gives CASRDLAVGADTQYF.

This clone was seen only a few times. The chain recombines TRBV5-1 with TRBJ1-4; 7 bases agree with TRBD1. The CDR3 covers 14 residues. Germline V CDR1 and CDR2: SGHRS, YFSETQ. The trim removed 4 bases at V and 5 bases at J, leaving 5 bases unmatched. The CDR3: CASSVDRPNEKLFF. CDR3 nucleotides: TGCGCCAGCAGCGTGGACAGGCCAAATGAAAAACTGTTTTTT.

The chain employs TRBV6-6 and TRBJ1-1; TRBD1 matches 8 bases. The germline gives CDR1 MNHNY, CDR2 SVGAGI (reference sequence). The CDR3 is made up of 14 amino acids. The V and J ends lost 6 bases and 1 base, in that order; junction bases with no gene match: 4. The CDR3, as DNA: TGTGCCAGCAGAACAACAGGGGGGAACACTGAAGCTTTCTTT. Encoded protein: CASRTTGGNTEAFF.

This rearrangement joins TRBV19 to TRBJ1-1; a weak D match, TRBD1 (5 bases). Germline CDR1 is LNHDA and CDR2 is SQIVND (reference sequence). CDR3 length: 14 residues. Trimming removed 3 bases at V and 1 base at J, with 9 bases between. The CDR3 nucleotides read TGTGCCAGTAGTATTTGGGGGGGGAACACTGAAGCTTTCTTT. Protein sequence: CASSIWGGNTEAFF.

This chain uses TRBV5-4 with TRBJ2-7; D is perhaps TRBD1 (7 bases). This CDR3 is built from 16 residues. Trimming pared 3 bases from V and 1 base from J, leaving 17 bases between. Germline CDR1 SGHNT, CDR2 YYREEE (reference sequence). The CDR3 coding sequence is TGTGCCAGCAGCTCAGGACAGGAGGGTTTGTCCTACGAGCAGTACTTC. It encodes CASSSGQEGLSYEQYF.

This clone is a singleton in its sample. This chain uses TRBV28 with TRBJ2-1; D gene unclear. The CDR3 totals 15 residues. Trimming cost V 1 base and J 0 bases, with 7 bases left between them. Germline loops: CDR1 MDHEN, CDR2 SYDVKM. The CDR3 DNA reads TGTGCCAGCAGTTTATCGGGTCTCTCCTACAATGAGCAGTTCTTC. Encoded protein: CASSLSGLSYNEQFF.

The chain is built from TRBV2 and TRBJ1-5; 7 nucleotides align to TRBD1. Germline lookup yields CDR1 SNHLY and CDR2 FYNNEI. The CDR3 covers 13 residues. V dropped 7 bases and J dropped 7; count of bases not matched to a gene: 7. Here the CDR3 DNA reads TGTGCCAGCAAGGGGGCGTGGGGGCAGCCCCAGCATTTT. Protein: CASKGAWGQPQHF.

The V call is TRBV4-2, the J call TRBJ1-2; no definite D call. CDR1 and CDR2 (germline): LGHNA, YNFKEQ. V was cut by 0 bases and J by 2 bases, with 10 bases left in between. The CDR3 length is 15 residues. The CDR3 sequence: CASSQDNFLNYGYTF. CDR3 sequence (DNA): TGTGCCAGCAGCCAAGACAACTTTCTGAACTATGGCTACACCTTC.

The genes are TRBV6-5 and TRBJ2-6; the D is unclear. Trimming cost V 7 bases and J 2 bases, with 9 bases left between them. This CDR3 is 14 amino acids long. Germline lookup yields CDR1 MNHEY and CDR2 SVGAGI. DNA of the CDR3: TGTGCCAGCACGCGGAAAGCTGGGGCCAACGTCCTGACTTTC. Translation gives CASTRKAGANVLTF.

The chain recombines TRBV2 with TRBJ2-6; D gene ambiguous. V was cut by 3 bases and J by 1 base, with 7 bases left in between. The CDR3 runs 15 residues. Germline lookup yields CDR1 SNHLY and CDR2 FYNNEI. The CDR3 DNA is TGTGCCAGCAGTGAGTCCCTTTCTGGGGCCAACGTCCTGACTTTC. Its translation: CASSESLSGANVLTF.

The chain employs TRBV20-1 and TRBJ2-7, with 8 bases fitting TRBD2. CDR3 length: 15 residues. In germline, CDR1 is DFQATT, CDR2 SNEGSKA (reference sequence). Germline trimming cut 3 bases from V and 0 bases from J; bases unmatched to any gene: 7. CDR3 region: CSASPLAGSSYEQYF. For the CDR3, the DNA is TGCAGTGCTAGTCCCTTAGCGGGGAGCTCCTACGAGCAGTACTTC.

The chain links TRBV4-2 to TRBJ2-5; 9 bases are a match to TRBD2. The CDR3 runs 15 residues. Germline loops: CDR1 LGHNA, CDR2 YNFKEQ. The ends lost 1 base at V and 5 bases at J; junction bases unmatched: 5. As DNA, the CDR3 is TGTGCCAGCAGCCAAGGACTAGCGGCTGGGGAGACCCAGTACTTC. It yields the protein CASSQGLAAGETQYF.

This chain uses TRBV25-1 with TRBJ2-7; tentatively, D is TRBD1 (5 bases). Trimming removed 7 bases at V and 4 bases at J, with 17 bases between. The CDR3 has 14 residues. The germline V gene has CDR1 MGHDK and CDR2 SYGVNS. Written as DNA, the CDR3 is TGTGCCAGCACCCCCCCAGGGCCCTATTACGAGCAGTACTTC. Translated, it gives CASTPPGPYYEQYF.

J is TRBJ2-7 and V is TRBV5-4, with 9 bases that match TRBD1. Germline-derived CDR1 and CDR2 are SGHNT and YYREEE (reference sequence). With V trimmed by 2 bases and J by 4 bases, 4 bases remained unmatched. This CDR3 has 14 amino acids. Here the CDR3 DNA reads TGTGCCAGCAGCTTACAGGGGGCTAAGTACGAGCAGTACTTC. Translating gives CASSLQGAKYEQYF.